The text below deals with one T cell receptor beta chain. Deletions cut 0 bases from V and 4 bases from J, with 23 bases between. CDR1 and CDR2 from the germline V gene are LGHNA and YSLEER. The CDR3 spans 19 residues. The data were produced by immunoSEQ multiplex PCR, yet TCRdb's version contains in-frame clones alone and is incomplete. The profile shows 210,000 or so clones, around 89% of them singletons. This sample is part of a study of blood T cell repertoires in COVID-19. This TCR was sampled from a man aged 50 to 60 with acute or convalescent COVID-19. The genes are TRBV4-3 and TRBJ2-3, with a weak D call TRBD2 (6 bases). Sequencing was performed on peripheral blood. Here the CDR3 reads CASSQDTVIAGPPPDTQYF. Here the CDR3 DNA reads TGCGCCAGCAGCCAAGATACCGTTATTGCGGGACCCCCTCCAGATACGCAGTATTTT.